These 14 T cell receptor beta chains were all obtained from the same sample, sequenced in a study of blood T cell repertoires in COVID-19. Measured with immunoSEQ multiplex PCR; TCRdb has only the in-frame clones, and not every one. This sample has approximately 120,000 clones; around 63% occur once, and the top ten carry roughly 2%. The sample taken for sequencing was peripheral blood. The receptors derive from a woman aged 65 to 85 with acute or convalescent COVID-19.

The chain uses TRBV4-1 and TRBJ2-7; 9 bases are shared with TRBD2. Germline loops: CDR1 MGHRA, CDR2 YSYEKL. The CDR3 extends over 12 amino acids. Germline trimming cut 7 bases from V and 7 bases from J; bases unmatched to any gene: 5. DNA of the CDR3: TGCGCCAGCAAGGAGGCGGGAGGGGAGCAGTACTTC. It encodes CASKEAGGEQYF.

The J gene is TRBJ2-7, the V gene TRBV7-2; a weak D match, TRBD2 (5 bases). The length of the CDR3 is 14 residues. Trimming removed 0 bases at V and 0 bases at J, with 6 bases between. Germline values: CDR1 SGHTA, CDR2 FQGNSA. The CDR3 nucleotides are TGTGCCAGCAGCTTAGCAGCGGACTCCTACGAGCAGTACTTC. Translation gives CASSLAADSYEQYF.

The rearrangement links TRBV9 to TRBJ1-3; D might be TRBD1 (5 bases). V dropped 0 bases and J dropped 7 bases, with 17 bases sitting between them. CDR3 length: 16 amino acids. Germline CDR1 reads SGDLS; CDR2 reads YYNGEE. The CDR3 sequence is CASSVGGRGRKNTIYF. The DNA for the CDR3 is TGTGCCAGCAGCGTAGGGGGAAGGGGTCGAAAGAACACCATATATTTT.

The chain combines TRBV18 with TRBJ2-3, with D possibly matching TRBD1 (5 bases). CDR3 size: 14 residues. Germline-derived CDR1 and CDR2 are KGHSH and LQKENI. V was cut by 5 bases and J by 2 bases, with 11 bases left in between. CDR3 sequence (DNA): TGTGCCAGCTCAGCGGCAGGGAACACAGATACGCAGTATTTT. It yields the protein CASSAAGNTDTQYF.

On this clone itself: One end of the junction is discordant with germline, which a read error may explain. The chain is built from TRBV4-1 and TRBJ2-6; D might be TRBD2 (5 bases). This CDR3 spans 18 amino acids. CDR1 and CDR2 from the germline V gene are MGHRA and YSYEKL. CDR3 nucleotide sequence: TGCGCCAGCAGTCAAGAGGGAGAGCATCGCTCTGGGGCCAACGTCCTGACTTTC. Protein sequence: CASSQEGEHRSGANVLTF.

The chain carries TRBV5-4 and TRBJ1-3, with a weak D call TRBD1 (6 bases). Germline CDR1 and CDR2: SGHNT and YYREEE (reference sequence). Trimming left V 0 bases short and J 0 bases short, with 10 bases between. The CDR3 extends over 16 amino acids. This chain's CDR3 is CASSLATGSSGNTIYF. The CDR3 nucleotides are TGTGCCAGCAGCTTGGCGACAGGAAGCTCTGGAAACACCATATATTTT. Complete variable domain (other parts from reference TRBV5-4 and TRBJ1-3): ETGVTQSPTHLIKTRGQQVTLRCSSQSGHNTVSWYQQALGQGPQFIFQYYREEENGRGNFPPRFSGLQFPNYSSELNVNALELDDSALYLCASSLATGSSGNTIYFGEGSWLTVV.

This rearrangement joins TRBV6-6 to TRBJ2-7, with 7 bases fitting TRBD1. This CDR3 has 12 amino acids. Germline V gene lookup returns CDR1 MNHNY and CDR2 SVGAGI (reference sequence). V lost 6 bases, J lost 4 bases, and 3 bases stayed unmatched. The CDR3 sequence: CASSRQGYEQYF. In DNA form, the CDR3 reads TGTGCCAGCAGCCGACAGGGATACGAGCAGTACTTC.

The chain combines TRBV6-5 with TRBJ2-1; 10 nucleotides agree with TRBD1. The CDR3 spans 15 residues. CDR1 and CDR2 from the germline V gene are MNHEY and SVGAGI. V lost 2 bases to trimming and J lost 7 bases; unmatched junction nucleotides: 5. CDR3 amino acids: CASSYGDRGENEQFF. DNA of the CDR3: TGTGCCAGCAGTTACGGGGACAGGGGAGAGAATGAGCAGTTCTTC.

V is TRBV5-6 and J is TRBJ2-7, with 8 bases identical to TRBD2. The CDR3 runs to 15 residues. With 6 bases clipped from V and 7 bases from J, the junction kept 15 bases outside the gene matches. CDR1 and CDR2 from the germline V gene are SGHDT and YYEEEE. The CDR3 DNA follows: TGTGCCAGCACCCCCGGGGGGGGCTTTCCCTCGGAGCAGTACTTC. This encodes CASTPGGGFPSEQYF.

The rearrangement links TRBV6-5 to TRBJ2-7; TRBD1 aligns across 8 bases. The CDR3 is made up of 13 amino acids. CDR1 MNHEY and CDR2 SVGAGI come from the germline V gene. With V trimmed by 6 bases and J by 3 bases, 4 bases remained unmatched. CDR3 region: CASRGQGIYEQYF. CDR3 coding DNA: TGTGCCAGCAGAGGACAGGGAATCTACGAGCAGTACTTC.

The CDR3 here is CASSAGVGLAGTYEQYF. The CDR3, as DNA: TGCGCCAGCAGCGCTGGCGTTGGTCTAGCGGGGACCTACGAGCAGTACTTC. V usage is TRBV5-1 and J usage is TRBJ2-7, with 9 bases aligning to TRBD2. Trimming removed 4 bases from V and 2 bases from J; junction bases left unmatched: 13. Germline CDR1 is SGHRS and CDR2 is YFSETQ. This CDR3 region has 17 residues.

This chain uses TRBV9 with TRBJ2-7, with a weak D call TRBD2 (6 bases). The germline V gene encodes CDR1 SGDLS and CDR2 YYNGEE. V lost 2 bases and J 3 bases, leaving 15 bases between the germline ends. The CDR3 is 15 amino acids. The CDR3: CASSVGTSNHYEQYF. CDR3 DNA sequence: TGTGCCAGCAGCGTCGGCACTAGCAACCACTACGAGCAGTACTTC. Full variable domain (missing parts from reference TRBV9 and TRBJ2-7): DSGVTQTPKHLITATGQRVTLRCSPRSGDLSVYWYQQSLDQGLQFLIQYYNGEERAKGNILERFSAQQFPDLHSELNLSSLELGDSALYFCASSVGTSNHYEQYFGPGTRLTVT.

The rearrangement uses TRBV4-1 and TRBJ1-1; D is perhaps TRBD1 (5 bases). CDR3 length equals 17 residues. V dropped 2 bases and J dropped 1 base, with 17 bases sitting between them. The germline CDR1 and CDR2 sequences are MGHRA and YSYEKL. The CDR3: CASSQSPGGLKNTEAFF. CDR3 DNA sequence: TGCGCCAGCAGCCAATCACCGGGGGGACTCAAGAACACTGAAGCTTTCTTT.

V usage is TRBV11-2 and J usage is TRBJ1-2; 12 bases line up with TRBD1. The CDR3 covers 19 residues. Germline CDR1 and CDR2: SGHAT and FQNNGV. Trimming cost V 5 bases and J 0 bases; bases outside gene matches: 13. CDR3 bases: TGTGCCAGCAGCACTCGGACGCCGGGACAGGGGGCTCCTAACTATGGCTACACCTTC. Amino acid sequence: CASSTRTPGQGAPNYGYTF.